This T cell receptor (beta chain) was identified in a study of blood T cell repertoires in COVID-19. The germline gives CDR1 SQVTM, CDR2 ANQGSEA. The CDR3 is 10 residues long. The V and J ends lost 3 bases and 5 bases respectively, with 4 bases between them. Clones were read by immunoSEQ multiplex PCR, and TCRdb kept only the in-frame ones, dropping some. The sample lists more than 350,000 clones; roughly 90% were seen once. The chain joins TRBV29-1 to TRBJ1-1; D call uncertain. Sequencing was carried out using peripheral blood. The source is a woman aged 25 to 39 with COVID-19, enrolled during active disease. CDR3 coding DNA: TGCAGCGTTGACCGGACTGAAGCTTTCTTT. Its protein is CSVDRTEAFF.